This T cell receptor beta chain was found in a study of cytomegalovirus exposure and HLA in healthy donors. Some clones are missing from TCRdb's copy, which holds only in-frame ones; the method was immunoSEQ multiplex PCR. The sample has 150,000 to 200,000 clones, around four fifths seen once. From the approximately 120-subject validation cohort, which was separate from the approximately 700-subject first cohort, the donors were drawn. This CDR3 has 13 residues. CDR1 SGHNT and CDR2 YYREEE come from the germline V gene (reference sequence). V gave up 5 bases and J gave up 5 bases; unmatched junction bases: 6. This clone was observed many times. The antigen is not known. Points from the study as a whole: There were some public TCRs occurring in many donors, but most TCR sequences were rare. The study labeled 180 or so TCR beta chains cytomegalovirus-associated. With high specificity and sensitivity, the classifier reportedly diagnosed cytomegalovirus status.

The chain employs TRBV5-4 and TRBJ2-7, with 8 nucleotides matching TRBD1. The material sequenced was PBMCs. This clonotype was obtained from a man aged 30 to 39 in good health and CMV-seropositive. For the CDR3, the DNA is TGTGCCAGCAGGGACGACAGGGGCCACGAGCAGTACTTC. Translation gives CASRDDRGHEQYF.